The 10 T cell receptor beta chains given below trace back to one sample, sequenced in a study of T cells in localized non-small cell lung cancer. The data were produced by immunoSEQ multiplex PCR, yet TCRdb's version contains in-frame clones alone and is incomplete. The data contain tens of thousands of clones, more than 70% of them singletons. Sequenced here: peripheral blood, sampled before any cancer treatment. These receptor sequences come from a woman aged 40-69 years with stage I lung adenocarcinoma.

This rearrangement joins TRBV2 to TRBJ2-7; the D gene is possibly TRBD1 (6 bases). The CDR3 runs 13 residues. CDR1 and CDR2 from the germline V gene are SNHLY and FYNNEI. V lost 6 bases, J lost 4 bases, and 13 bases lay in between. The CDR3 is CASRKDSRYEQYF. Written as DNA, the CDR3 is TGTGCCAGCAGAAAGGACAGTCGATACGAGCAGTACTTC.

This rearrangement joins TRBV11-3 to TRBJ2-1; maybe TRBD2 (6 bases). V was shortened by 5 bases and J by 0 bases, with 11 bases between the two germline ends. Germline V gene data show CDR1 as SGHNT and CDR2 as YENEEA. The CDR3 totals 15 residues. Here the CDR3 DNA reads TGTGCCAGCAGCATACGGGGGAGCTCCTACAATGAGCAGTTCTTC. This gives the protein CASSIRGSSYNEQFF.

The chain couples TRBV6-5 to TRBJ2-1; D possibly corresponds to TRBD2 (7 bases). Deletions cut 2 bases from V and 6 bases from J, with 14 bases between. There are 15 residues in the CDR3. Germline V gene lookup returns CDR1 MNHEY and CDR2 SVGAGI. CDR3 DNA: TGTGCCAGCAGTTACGGGGCGGGGGCTAGCAATGAGCAGTTCTTC. Its translation: CASSYGAGASNEQFF.

This chain links TRBV7-9 with TRBJ2-3; D is undetermined. The germline V gene encodes CDR1 SEHNR and CDR2 FQNEAQ (reference sequence). The CDR3 is 12 residues long. Trimming shortened V by 5 bases and J by 6 bases, and 9 bases separated the two germline ends. The chain's CDR3 is CASSPSADTQYF. DNA for the CDR3: TGTGCCAGCAGCCCCTCGGCGGATACGCAGTATTTT.

The V and J genes are TRBV6-5 and TRBJ1-2, with a possible D match to TRBD1 (6 bases). V lost 6 bases and J lost 0, with 14 bases in between. Germline loops: CDR1 MNHEY, CDR2 SVGAGI. This CDR3 region has 15 residues. The CDR3 reads CASSKTGLANYGYTF. The CDR3 DNA reads TGTGCCAGCAGCAAAACAGGGTTAGCTAACTATGGCTACACCTTC.

This clone was observed once. The V and J genes are TRBV10-2 and TRBJ2-1; the match to TRBD2 covers 12 bases. V dropped 7 bases and J dropped 8; count of bases not matched to a gene: 9. The CDR3 length is 15 residues. Per germline, CDR1 WSHSY and CDR2 SAAADI. Here the CDR3 reads CASILPSGGAYEQFF. DNA for the CDR3: TGCGCCAGCATCCTGCCTAGCGGGGGGGCCTATGAGCAGTTCTTC.

The V and J genes are TRBV13 and TRBJ1-1, with a possible D match to TRBD1 (6 bases). This CDR3 has 14 amino acids. Germline assignment: CDR1 PRHDT and CDR2 FYEKMQ (reference sequence). V was trimmed by 5 bases and J by 10 bases, leaving 20 bases between them. The CDR3 coding sequence is TGTGCCAGCAGCCCAGAGGAAAGGGGGGTATTAGCTTTCTTT. Translation: CASSPEERGVLAFF.

This clone was observed a handful of times. The J gene is TRBJ2-3, the V gene TRBV28, with a weak D call TRBD1 (6 bases). Trimming shortened V by 2 bases and J by 0 bases, and 9 bases separated the two germline ends. CDR3 length: 15 residues. The germline V gene encodes CDR1 MDHEN and CDR2 SYDVKM. The CDR3 protein is CASSLGGQSTDTQYF. The CDR3 DNA reads as TGTGCCAGCAGTTTAGGGGGCCAAAGCACAGATACGCAGTATTTT.

The V call is TRBV27, the J call TRBJ2-3; D uncertain. Trimming left V 5 bases short and J 0 bases short, with 27 bases between. Germline values: CDR1 MNHEY, CDR2 SMNVEV (reference sequence). The length of the CDR3 is 20 residues. CDR3 coding DNA: TGTGCCAGCAGTCCGGGCAACCCCCTACTAACACGGTCTAGCACAGATACGCAGTATTTT. This translates into CASSPGNPLLTRSSTDTQYF.

V and J are TRBV6-1 and TRBJ2-1, with a weak D call TRBD2 (5 bases). The CDR3 runs to 15 residues. V was trimmed by 3 bases and J by 3 bases, leaving 12 bases between them. Germline CDR1 MNHNS, CDR2 SASEGT. DNA of the CDR3: TGTGCCAGCAGTGAGGAAAGCGGCGACTACAATGAGCAGTTCTTC. Translated, it gives CASSEESGDYNEQFF.